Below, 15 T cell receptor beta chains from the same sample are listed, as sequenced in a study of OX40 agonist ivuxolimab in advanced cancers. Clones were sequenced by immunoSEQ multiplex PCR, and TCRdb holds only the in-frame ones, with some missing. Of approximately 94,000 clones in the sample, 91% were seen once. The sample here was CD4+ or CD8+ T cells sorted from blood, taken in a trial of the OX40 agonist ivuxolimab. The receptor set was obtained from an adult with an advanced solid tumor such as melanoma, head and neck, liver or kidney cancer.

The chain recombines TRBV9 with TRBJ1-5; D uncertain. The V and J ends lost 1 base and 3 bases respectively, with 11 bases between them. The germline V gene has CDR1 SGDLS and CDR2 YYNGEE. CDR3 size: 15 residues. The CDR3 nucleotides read TGTGCCAGCAGCGTACAGAGGCAGGACAATCAGCCCCAGCATTTT. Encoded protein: CASSVQRQDNQPQHF.

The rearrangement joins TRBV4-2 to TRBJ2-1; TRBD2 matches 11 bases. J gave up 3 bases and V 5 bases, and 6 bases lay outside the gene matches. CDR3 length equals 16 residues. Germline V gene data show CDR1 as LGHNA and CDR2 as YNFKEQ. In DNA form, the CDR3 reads TGTGCCAGCAGCGACCTACTAGCGGGGGACTACAATGAGCAGTTCTTC. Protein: CASSDLLAGDYNEQFF.

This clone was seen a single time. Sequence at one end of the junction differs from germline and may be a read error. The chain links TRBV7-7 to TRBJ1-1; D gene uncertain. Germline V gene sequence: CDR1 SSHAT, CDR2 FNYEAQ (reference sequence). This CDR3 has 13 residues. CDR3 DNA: TGTGCTAGCAGCCTCAGTGATAACACTGAAGCTTTCTTT. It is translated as CASSLSDNTEAFF.

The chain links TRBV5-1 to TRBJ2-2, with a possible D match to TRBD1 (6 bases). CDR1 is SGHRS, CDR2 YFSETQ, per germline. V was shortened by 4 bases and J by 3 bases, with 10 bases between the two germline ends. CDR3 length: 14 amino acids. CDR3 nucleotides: TGCGCCAGCAGCCTGACAGGCGACACCGGGGAGCTGTTTTTT. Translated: CASSLTGDTGELFF.

In DNA, the CDR3 is TGTGCCTGGAGCGGCAAGCGGGGCTACCAAGAGACCCAGTACTTC. It codes for CAWSGKRGYQETQYF. The chain links TRBV30 to TRBJ2-5; 7 positions match TRBD2. V shed 3 bases and J 0 bases; nucleotides not matched to a gene: 7. Germline CDR1 and CDR2: GTSNPN and SVGIG (reference sequence). This CDR3 is 15 amino acids long.

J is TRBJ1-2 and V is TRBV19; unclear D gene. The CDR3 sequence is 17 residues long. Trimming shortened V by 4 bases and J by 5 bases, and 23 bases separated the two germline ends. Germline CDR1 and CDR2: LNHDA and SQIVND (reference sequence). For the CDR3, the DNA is TGTGCCAGTAGTACCCAGGATGGAAACTACGGGGATTATGGCTACACCTTC. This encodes CASSTQDGNYGDYGYTF.

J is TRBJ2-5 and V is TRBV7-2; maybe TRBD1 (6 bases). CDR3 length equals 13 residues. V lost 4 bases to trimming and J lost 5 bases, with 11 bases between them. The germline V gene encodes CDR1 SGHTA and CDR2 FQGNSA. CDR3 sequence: CASSSATGETQYF. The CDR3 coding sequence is TGTGCCAGCAGCTCCGCGACAGGCGAGACCCAGTACTTC.

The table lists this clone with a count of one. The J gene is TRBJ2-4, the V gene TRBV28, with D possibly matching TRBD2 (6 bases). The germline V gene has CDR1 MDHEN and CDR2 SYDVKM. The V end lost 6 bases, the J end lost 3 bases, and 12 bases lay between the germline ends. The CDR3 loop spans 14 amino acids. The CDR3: CASRPRTNKNIQYF. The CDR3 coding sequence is TGTGCCAGCAGGCCCCGGACTAACAAAAACATTCAGTACTTC. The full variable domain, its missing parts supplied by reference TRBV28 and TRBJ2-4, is DVKVTQSSRYLVKRTGEKVFLECVQDMDHENMFWYRQDPGLGLRLIYFSYDVKMKEKGDIPEGYSVSREKKERFSLILESASTNQTSMYLCASRPRTNKNIQYFGAGTRLSVL.

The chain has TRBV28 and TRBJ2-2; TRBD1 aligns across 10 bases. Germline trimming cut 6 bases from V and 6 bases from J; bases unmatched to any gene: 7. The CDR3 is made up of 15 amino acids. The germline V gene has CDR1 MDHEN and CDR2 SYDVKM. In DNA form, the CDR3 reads TGTGCCAGCAGACCCGACAGGGGGCGCGCCGGGGAGCTGTTTTTT. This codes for CASRPDRGRAGELFF. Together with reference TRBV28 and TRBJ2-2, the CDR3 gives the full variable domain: DVKVTQSSRYLVKRTGEKVFLECVQDMDHENMFWYRQDPGLGLRLIYFSYDVKMKEKGDIPEGYSVSREKKERFSLILESASTNQTSMYLCASRPDRGRAGELFFGEGSRLTVL.

CDR3 loop: CASSLSSRADTQYF. The CDR3 nucleotides are TGTGCCAGCAGCTTATCGTCTCGGGCAGATACGCAGTATTTT. The chain combines TRBV7-2 with TRBJ2-3; D is uncertain. Germline V CDR1 and CDR2: SGHTA, FQGNSA. V lost 2 bases and J lost 4, with 10 bases in between. CDR3 length: 14 amino acids.

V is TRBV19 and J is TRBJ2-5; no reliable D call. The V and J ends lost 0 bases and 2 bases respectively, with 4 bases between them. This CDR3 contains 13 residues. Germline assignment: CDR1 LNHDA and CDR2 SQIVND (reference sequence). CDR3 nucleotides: TGTGCCAGTAGTATAGACGGGCAAGAGACCCAGTACTTC. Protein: CASSIDGQETQYF.

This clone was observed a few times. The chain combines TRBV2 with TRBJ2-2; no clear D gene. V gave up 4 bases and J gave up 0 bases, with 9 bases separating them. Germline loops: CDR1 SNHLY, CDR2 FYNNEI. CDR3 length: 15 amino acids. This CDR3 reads CASSVGSANTGELFF. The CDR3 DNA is TGTGCCAGCAGTGTGGGCAGCGCGAACACCGGGGAGCTGTTTTTT.

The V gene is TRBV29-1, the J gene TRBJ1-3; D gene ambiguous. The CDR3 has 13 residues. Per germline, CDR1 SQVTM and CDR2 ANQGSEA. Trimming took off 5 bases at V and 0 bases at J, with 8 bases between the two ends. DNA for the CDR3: TGCAGCGTTATACAGAGCTCTGGAAACACCATATATTTT. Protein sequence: CSVIQSSGNTIYF.

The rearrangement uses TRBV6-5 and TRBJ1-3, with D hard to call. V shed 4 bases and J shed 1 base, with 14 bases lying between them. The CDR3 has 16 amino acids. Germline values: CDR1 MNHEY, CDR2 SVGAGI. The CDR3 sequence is CASSSQYQYSGNTIYF. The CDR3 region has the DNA TGTGCCAGCAGTTCTCAATACCAGTATTCTGGAAACACCATATATTTT.

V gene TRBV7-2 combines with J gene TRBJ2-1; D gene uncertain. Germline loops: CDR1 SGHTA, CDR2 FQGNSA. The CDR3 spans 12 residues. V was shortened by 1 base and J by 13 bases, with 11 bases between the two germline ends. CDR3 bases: TGTGCCAGCAGCTTAGTTTATCGGTTCCAGTTCTTC. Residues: CASSLVYRFQFF.